This entry features one T cell receptor beta chain sequence. What it binds is unknown. The record originates from a study of T cell repertoires in cytomegalovirus infection. MiXCR, run by TCRdb on the reads, gives a single entry per CDR3 protein. The data contain about 310,000 distinct CDR3 sequences, approximately 25% of them singletons. V lost 4 bases, J lost 5 bases, and 10 bases stayed unmatched. From germline, CDR1 is SGHTA and CDR2 FQGNSA. CDR3 length equals 15 residues. Here the sequenced sample was cultured PBMCs, taken from culture after CMV antigen stimulation. The genes are TRBV7-2 and TRBJ1-2, with TRBD1 matching over 7 bases. The TCR was taken from a human donor in good health (CMV status not recorded). Some clones in this sample may be carry-over from other donors' samples. CDR3 region: CASSSSGQEPYGYTF. DNA of the CDR3: TGTGCCAGCAGCTCATCTGGACAGGAGCCTTATGGCTACACCTTC.